This T cell receptor beta chain was sequenced in a study of neurological immune-mediated disorders. As for the cDNA, it was generated by 5'RACE with 10-nucleotide random UMIs. TCRdb used MiXCR to reprocess the 5' RACE reads, holding one entry per CDR3 protein. The sample has some 50,000 distinct CDR3 sequences; under 2% are singletons. Germline V gene lookup returns CDR1 SGHDT and CDR2 YYEEEE. The V and J ends lost 4 bases and 13 bases respectively, with 20 bases between them. The CDR3 runs 13 residues. Many counts were recorded for this clonotype. This receptor was identified in a woman aged 40 to 50 with multiple sclerosis. The specimen sequenced was PBMCs. The rearrangement uses TRBV5-6 and TRBJ1-1; D gene uncertain. The CDR3 is CASSAESGVPGFF. In nucleotides, the CDR3 is TGTGCCAGCAGCGCAGAATCCGGGGTCCCGGGTTTCTTT.